The 19 T cell receptor beta chains below all came from one sample that was sequenced in a study of Ad26.COV2.S vaccination and SARS-CoV-2 variants. Generated by immunoSEQ multiplex PCR, the TCRdb table keeps only in-frame clones and is missing some. The table lists roughly 92,000 clones, roughly 85% of them singletons. This specimen was peripheral blood, taken after recovery from COVID-19. The receptors originated from a human donor who had recovered from COVID-19.

This rearrangement joins TRBV7-2 to TRBJ2-3; the D gene is possibly TRBD1 (6 bases). Germline-derived CDR1 and CDR2 are SGHTA and FQGNSA. This CDR3 has 13 residues. V lost 5 bases to trimming and J lost 3 bases, with 9 bases between them. The CDR3 DNA sequence: TGTGCCAGCAGCCTTGACAGGACAGATACGCAGTATTTT. It is translated as CASSLDRTDTQYF. The full variable domain, in which reference TRBV7-2 and TRBJ2-3 provide the parts outside the CDR3, is GAGVSQSPSNKVTEKGKDVELRCDPISGHTALYWYRQSLGQGLEFLIYFQGNSAPDKSGLPSDRFSAERTGGSVSTLTIQRTQQEDSAVYLCASSLDRTDTQYFGPGTRLTVL.

The chain recombines TRBV4-1 with TRBJ1-6; 7 positions match TRBD1. The ends lost 0 bases at V and 0 bases at J; junction bases unmatched: 14. This CDR3 has 21 residues. CDR1 is MGHRA, CDR2 YSYEKL, per germline. The CDR3 region is CASSQDGLTGLSFSYNSPLHF. The CDR3 nucleotides read TGCGCCAGCAGCCAAGACGGATTGACAGGGCTTAGTTTCTCCTATAATTCACCCCTCCACTTT.

V and J are TRBV2 and TRBJ2-7; D may be TRBD1 (6 bases). The CDR3 consists of 14 residues. Per germline, CDR1 SNHLY and CDR2 FYNNEI. Trimming took 6 bases from V and 3 from J, leaving 15 bases between them. The CDR3 region is CASRRRDTFYEQYF. DNA for the CDR3: TGTGCCAGCAGGCGACGGGACACTTTCTACGAGCAGTACTTC.

The V gene is TRBV18, the J gene TRBJ2-7, with D tentatively TRBD2 (6 bases). Germline assignment: CDR1 KGHSH and CDR2 LQKENI. The CDR3 has 14 amino acids. Trimming removed 4 bases at V and 3 bases at J, with 13 bases between. The CDR3 is CASSLGTLDYEQYF. CDR3 in DNA: TGTGCCAGCTCACTCGGGACTCTCGACTACGAGCAGTACTTC.

The V call is TRBV19, the J call TRBJ1-1, with D maybe TRBD1 (6 bases). This CDR3 contains 12 residues. Germline V gene data show CDR1 as LNHDA and CDR2 as SQIVND (reference sequence). V lost 6 bases and J 8 bases, leaving 13 bases between the germline ends. The CDR3 spells CASSVTGLEAFF. The CDR3 bases are TGTGCCAGTAGCGTGACAGGCCTGGAAGCTTTCTTT.

The rearrangement uses TRBV28 and TRBJ1-5; TRBD1 is a possible D gene (6 bases). Trimming left V 6 bases short and J 0 bases short, with 9 bases between. Germline V lookup: CDR1 MDHEN, CDR2 SYDVKM. The CDR3 loop spans 14 amino acids. CDR3 amino acids: CASRDSGSNQPQHF. In nucleotides, the CDR3 is TGTGCCAGCAGGGACAGTGGTAGCAATCAGCCCCAGCATTTT.

V is TRBV28 and J is TRBJ2-7; 7 positions match TRBD1. The CDR3 length is 14 residues. The J segment lost 5 bases and the V segment lost 1 base, leaving 5 bases of the junction unmatched. Germline V CDR1 and CDR2: MDHEN, SYDVKM. The CDR3 protein is CASSLLTGFNEQYF. The CDR3 bases are TGTGCCAGCAGTTTATTGACAGGGTTCAACGAGCAGTACTTC.

The chain is built from TRBV7-9 and TRBJ1-6, with TRBD1 identical over 7 bases. Germline CDR1 SEHNR, CDR2 FQNEAQ (reference sequence). The V segment lost 5 bases and the J segment 5 bases; nucleotides outside the gene matches: 3. The CDR3 consists of 14 residues. CDR3 in amino acids: CASSGRGDNSPLHF. The CDR3 DNA follows: TGTGCCAGCAGCGGCAGGGGGGATAATTCACCCCTCCACTTT.

This chain links TRBV6-6 with TRBJ2-3; 16 nucleotides agree with TRBD2. J lost 4 bases, V lost 6 bases, and 1 base had no gene match. The CDR3 runs to 15 residues. Germline V gene lookup returns CDR1 MNHNY and CDR2 SVGAGI (reference sequence). CDR3 bases: TGTGCCAGCAGAGGGACTAGCGGGAGGGCAGATACGCAGTATTTT. This gives the protein CASRGTSGRADTQYF.

The V gene is TRBV6-4, the J gene TRBJ2-3; D uncertain. From germline, CDR1 is MRHNA and CDR2 SNTAGT. V dropped 1 base and J dropped 4 bases, with 9 bases sitting between them. CDR3 length: 14 residues. For the CDR3, the DNA is TGTGCCAGCAGTGACTGGGTGGGCGCAGATACGCAGTATTTT. Its translation is CASSDWVGADTQYF.

CDR3 residues: CASRGRDRANTGELFF. The CDR3 bases are TGTGCCAGCAGAGGGCGGGACCGCGCGAACACCGGGGAGCTGTTTTTT. The genes are TRBV13 and TRBJ2-2, with D tentatively TRBD2 (6 bases). Germline V lookup: CDR1 PRHDT, CDR2 FYEKMQ (reference sequence). V lost 6 bases to trimming and J lost 0 bases, with 14 bases between them. The CDR3 loop spans 16 amino acids.

The rearrangement joins TRBV10-3 to TRBJ1-5; 10 bases agree with TRBD1. V lost 10 bases to trimming and J lost 2 bases; unmatched junction nucleotides: 5. The CDR3 has 14 amino acids. The V gene's germline CDR1 is ENHRY and CDR2 SYGVKD. The DNA of the CDR3 is TGTGCCACCCGGGACAGGGGCGGCAATCAGCCCCAGCATTTT. This encodes CATRDRGGNQPQHF.

J is TRBJ2-1 and V is TRBV7-2; 14 bases map to TRBD2. Germline-derived CDR1 and CDR2 are SGHTA and FQGNSA. The ends lost 5 bases at V and 7 bases at J; junction bases unmatched: 10. This CDR3 has 17 amino acids. The CDR3, as DNA: TGTGCCAGCAGCCCTTATCCGGGACTAGCGGGAGTGAATGAGCAGTTCTTC. As protein: CASSPYPGLAGVNEQFF.

V and J are TRBV7-6 and TRBJ1-3, with a possible D match to TRBD1 (6 bases). CDR3 length: 18 amino acids. Germline CDR1 SGHVS, CDR2 FNYEAQ. V gave up 2 bases and J gave up 0 bases, with 17 bases separating them. CDR3 residues: CASSLNIQGSSSGNTIYF. As DNA, the CDR3 is TGTGCCAGCAGCTTAAATATACAGGGATCCAGCTCTGGAAACACCATATATTTT.

The rearrangement uses TRBV5-4 and TRBJ1-3; D gene ambiguous. The germline CDR1 and CDR2 sequences are SGHNT and YYREEE (reference sequence). Trimming cost V 0 bases and J 4 bases, with 2 bases left between them. The CDR3 is 12 residues long. The CDR3 spells CASSLGGNTIYF. The DNA of the CDR3 is TGTGCCAGCAGCTTGGGCGGAAACACCATATATTTT.

This chain links TRBV29-1 with TRBJ2-3; TRBD2 matches 12 bases. V shed 7 bases and J 3 bases; nucleotides not matched to a gene: 2. This CDR3 has 13 residues. Germline loops: CDR1 SQVTM, CDR2 ANQGSEA. The DNA of the CDR3 is TGCAGCGGGACTAGCGGGAAAACAGATACGCAGTATTTT. Translating it yields CSGTSGKTDTQYF.

The chain has TRBV9 and TRBJ1-6, with D uncertain. The CDR3 consists of 13 residues. V lost 3 bases and J lost 8, with 9 bases in between. Germline V gene data show CDR1 as SGDLS and CDR2 as YYNGEE. CDR3 residues: CASSETIDSPLHF. In DNA form, the CDR3 reads TGTGCCAGCAGCGAAACGATTGATTCACCCCTCCACTTT.

The chain couples TRBV7-2 to TRBJ1-6; D is undetermined. V was shortened by 5 bases and J by 6 bases, with 11 bases between the two germline ends. This CDR3 has 14 residues. Germline CDR1 is SGHTA and CDR2 is FQGNSA. The CDR3 here is CASSPTRGNSPLHF. DNA for the CDR3: TGTGCCAGCAGCCCAACTCGGGGTAATTCACCCCTCCACTTT.

The chain couples TRBV25-1 to TRBJ2-5, with D unclear. V dropped 3 bases and J dropped 5 bases, with 13 bases sitting between them. The V gene's germline CDR1 is MGHDK and CDR2 SYGVNS. This CDR3 has 14 amino acids. In DNA, the CDR3 is TGTGCCAGCAGTGAGGGTAGCCGTCGGGAGACCCAGTACTTC. Translation: CASSEGSRRETQYF. Full variable domain (remainder filled in from reference TRBV25-1 and TRBJ2-5): EADIYQTPRYLVIGTGKKITLECSQTMGHDKMYWYQQDPGMELHLIHYSYGVNSTEKGDLSSESTVSRIRTEHFPLTLESARPSHTSQYLCASSEGSRRETQYFGPGTRLLVL.